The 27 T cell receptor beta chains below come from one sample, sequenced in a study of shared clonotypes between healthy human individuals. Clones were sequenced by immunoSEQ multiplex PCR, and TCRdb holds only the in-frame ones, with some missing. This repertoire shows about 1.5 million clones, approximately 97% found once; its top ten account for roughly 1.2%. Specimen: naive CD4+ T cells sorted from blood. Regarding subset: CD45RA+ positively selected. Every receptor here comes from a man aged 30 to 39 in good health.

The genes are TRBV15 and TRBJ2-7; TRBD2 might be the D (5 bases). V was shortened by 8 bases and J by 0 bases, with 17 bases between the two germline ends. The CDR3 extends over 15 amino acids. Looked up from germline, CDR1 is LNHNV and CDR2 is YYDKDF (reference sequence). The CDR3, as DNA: TGTGCCACCCAAAAACCCCATGGGAGCTCCTACGAGCAGTACTTC. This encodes CATQKPHGSSYEQYF.

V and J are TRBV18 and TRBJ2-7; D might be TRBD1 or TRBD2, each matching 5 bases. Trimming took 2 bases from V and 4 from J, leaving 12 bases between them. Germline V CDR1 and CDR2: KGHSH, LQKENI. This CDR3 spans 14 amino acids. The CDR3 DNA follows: TGTGCCAGCTCACCAGCGGCGAGGGGTTACGAGCAGTACTTC. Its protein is CASSPAARGYEQYF.

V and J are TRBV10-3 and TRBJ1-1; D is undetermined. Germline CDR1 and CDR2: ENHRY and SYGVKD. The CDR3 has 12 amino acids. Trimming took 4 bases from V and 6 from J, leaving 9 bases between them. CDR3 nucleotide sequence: TGTGCCATCAGTGGGCCCGATGCTGAAGCTTTCTTT. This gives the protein CAISGPDAEAFF.

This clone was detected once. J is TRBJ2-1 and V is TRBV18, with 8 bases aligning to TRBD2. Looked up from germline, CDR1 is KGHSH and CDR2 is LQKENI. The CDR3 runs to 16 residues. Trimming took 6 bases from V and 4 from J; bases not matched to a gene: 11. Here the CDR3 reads CASSGTRSGGYNEQFF. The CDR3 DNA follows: TGTGCCAGCTCGGGAACTAGGAGCGGGGGATACAATGAGCAGTTCTTC.

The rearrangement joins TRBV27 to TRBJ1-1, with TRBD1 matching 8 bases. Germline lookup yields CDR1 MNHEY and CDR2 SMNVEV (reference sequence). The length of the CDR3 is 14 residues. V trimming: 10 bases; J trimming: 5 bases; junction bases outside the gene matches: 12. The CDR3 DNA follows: TGTGCCACCGCAATGGACAGGGATCGAACTGAAGCTTTCTTT. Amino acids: CATAMDRDRTEAFF.

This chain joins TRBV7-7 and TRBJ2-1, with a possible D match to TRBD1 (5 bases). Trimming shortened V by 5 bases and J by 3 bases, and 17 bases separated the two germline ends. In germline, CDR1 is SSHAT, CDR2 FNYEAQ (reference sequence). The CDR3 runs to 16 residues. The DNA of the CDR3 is TGTGCCAGCAGCCAGGGTTTTGGGCTTATCTACAATGAGCAGTTCTTC. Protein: CASSQGFGLIYNEQFF.

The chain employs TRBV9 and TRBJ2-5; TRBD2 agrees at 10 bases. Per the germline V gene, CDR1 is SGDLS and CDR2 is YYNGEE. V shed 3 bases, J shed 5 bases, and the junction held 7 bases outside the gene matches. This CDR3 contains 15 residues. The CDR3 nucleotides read TGTGCCAGCAGCGAGGGAACTAGCGGGATGGAGACCCAGTACTTC. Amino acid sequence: CASSEGTSGMETQYF.

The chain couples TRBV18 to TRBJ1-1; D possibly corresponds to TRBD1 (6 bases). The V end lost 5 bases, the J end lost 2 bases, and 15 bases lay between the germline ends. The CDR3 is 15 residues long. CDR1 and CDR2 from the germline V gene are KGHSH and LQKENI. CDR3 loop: CASSIGGTDNTEAFF. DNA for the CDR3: TGTGCCAGCTCAATAGGGGGGACGGATAACACTGAAGCTTTCTTT.

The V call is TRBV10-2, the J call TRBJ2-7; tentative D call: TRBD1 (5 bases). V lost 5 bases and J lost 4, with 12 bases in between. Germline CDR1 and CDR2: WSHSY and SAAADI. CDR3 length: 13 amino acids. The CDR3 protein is CASSRQGGYEQYF. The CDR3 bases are TGCGCCAGCAGTCGGCAGGGTGGGTACGAGCAGTACTTC.

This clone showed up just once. CDR3 sequence reads: CASSLLLAYEQYF. Here the CDR3 DNA reads TGTGCCAGCAGCTTGCTCCTAGCGTACGAGCAGTACTTC. The rearrangement links TRBV5-6 to TRBJ2-7, with a weak D call TRBD2 (6 bases). The V end was cut by 1 base, the J end by 4 bases, with 9 bases between. CDR3 length equals 13 residues. Germline loops: CDR1 SGHDT, CDR2 YYEEEE.

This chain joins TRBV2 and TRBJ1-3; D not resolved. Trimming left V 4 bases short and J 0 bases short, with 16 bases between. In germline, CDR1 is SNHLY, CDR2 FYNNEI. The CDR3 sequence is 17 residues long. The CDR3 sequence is CASSASLKLSSGNTIYF. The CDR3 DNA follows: TGTGCCAGCAGTGCCAGCCTTAAATTGAGCTCTGGAAACACCATATATTTT. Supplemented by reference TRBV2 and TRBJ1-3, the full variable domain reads EPEVTQTPSHQVTQMGQEVILRCVPISNHLYFYWYRQILGQKVEFLVSFYNNEISEKSEIFDDQFSVERPDGSNFTLKIRSTKLEDSAMYFCASSASLKLSSGNTIYFGEGSWLTVV.

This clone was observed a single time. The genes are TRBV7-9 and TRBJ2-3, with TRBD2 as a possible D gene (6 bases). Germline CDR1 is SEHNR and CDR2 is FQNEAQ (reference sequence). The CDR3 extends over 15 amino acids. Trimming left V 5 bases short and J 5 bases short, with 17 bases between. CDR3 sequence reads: CASSRAGGRGDTQYF. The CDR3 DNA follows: TGTGCCAGCAGCCGCGCTGGAGGGAGAGGAGATACGCAGTATTTT.

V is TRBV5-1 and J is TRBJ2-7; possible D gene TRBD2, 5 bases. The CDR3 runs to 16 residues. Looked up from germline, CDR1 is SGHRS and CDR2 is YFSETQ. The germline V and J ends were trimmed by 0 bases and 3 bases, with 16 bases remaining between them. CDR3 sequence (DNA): TGCGCCAGCAGCTTGGGGGGTAGGCAAGCGGTCTACGAGCAGTACTTC. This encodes CASSLGGRQAVYEQYF.

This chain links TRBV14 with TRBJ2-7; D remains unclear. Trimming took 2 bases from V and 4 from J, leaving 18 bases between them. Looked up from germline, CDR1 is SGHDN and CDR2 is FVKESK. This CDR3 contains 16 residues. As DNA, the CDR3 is TGTGCCAGCAGCCAAACATCCCATCAACTACAATACGAGCAGTACTTC. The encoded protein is CASSQTSHQLQYEQYF.

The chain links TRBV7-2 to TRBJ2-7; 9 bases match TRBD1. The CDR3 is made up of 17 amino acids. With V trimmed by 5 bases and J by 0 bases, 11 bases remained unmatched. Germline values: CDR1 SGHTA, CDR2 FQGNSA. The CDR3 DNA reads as TGTGCCAGCAGCACCGACCACTCGGGACAGGGCTCCTACGAGCAGTACTTC. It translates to CASSTDHSGQGSYEQYF.

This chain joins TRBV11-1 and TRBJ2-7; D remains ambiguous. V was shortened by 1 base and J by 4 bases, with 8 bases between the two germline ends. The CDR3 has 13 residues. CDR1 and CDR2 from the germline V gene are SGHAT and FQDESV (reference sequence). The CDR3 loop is CASSLGSPYEQYF. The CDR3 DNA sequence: TGTGCCAGCAGCTTAGGTTCTCCATACGAGCAGTACTTC. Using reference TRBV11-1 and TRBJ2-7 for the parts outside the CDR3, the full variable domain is EAEVAQSPRYKITEKSQAVAFWCDPISGHATLYWYRQILGQGPELLVQFQDESVVDDSQLPKDRFSAERLKGVDSTLKIQPAELGDSAMYLCASSLGSPYEQYFGPGTRLTVT.

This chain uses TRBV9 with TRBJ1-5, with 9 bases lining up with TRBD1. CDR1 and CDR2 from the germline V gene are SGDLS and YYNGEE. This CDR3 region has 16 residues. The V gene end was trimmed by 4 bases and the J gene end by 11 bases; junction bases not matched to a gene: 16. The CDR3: CASSQGTGTTLLSQHF. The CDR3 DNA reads TGTGCCAGCAGCCAGGGGACAGGGACGACGCTTCTGTCCCAGCATTTT.

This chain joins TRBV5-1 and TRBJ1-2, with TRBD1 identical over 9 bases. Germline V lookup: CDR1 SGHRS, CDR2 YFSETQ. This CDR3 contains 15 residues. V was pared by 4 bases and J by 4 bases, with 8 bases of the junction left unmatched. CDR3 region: CASSETGGGGYGYTF. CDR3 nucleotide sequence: TGCGCCAGCAGCGAGACAGGGGGAGGCGGCTATGGCTACACCTTC.

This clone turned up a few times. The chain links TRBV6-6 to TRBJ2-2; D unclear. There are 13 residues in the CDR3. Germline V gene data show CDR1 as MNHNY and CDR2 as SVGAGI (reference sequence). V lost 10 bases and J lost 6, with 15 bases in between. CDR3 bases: TGTGCCATCGGGCCTATATATTCCGGGGAGCTGTTTTTT. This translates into CAIGPIYSGELFF.

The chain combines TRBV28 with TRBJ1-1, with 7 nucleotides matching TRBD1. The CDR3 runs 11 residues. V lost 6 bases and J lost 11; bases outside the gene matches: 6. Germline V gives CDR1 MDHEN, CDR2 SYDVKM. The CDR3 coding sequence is TGTGCCAGCAGCCAAGACAGGGTTGCTTTCTTT. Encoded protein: CASSQDRVAFF.

CDR3 DNA: TGCAGTGCTCCGGGCCCAGATACGCAGTATTTT. It specifies CSAPGPDTQYF. The V gene is TRBV20-1, the J gene TRBJ2-3; D is ambiguous. This CDR3 is 11 amino acids long. In germline, CDR1 is DFQATT, CDR2 SNEGSKA (reference sequence). Between the trimmed V and J ends, which lost 5 bases and 4 bases, there was a span of 7 bases.

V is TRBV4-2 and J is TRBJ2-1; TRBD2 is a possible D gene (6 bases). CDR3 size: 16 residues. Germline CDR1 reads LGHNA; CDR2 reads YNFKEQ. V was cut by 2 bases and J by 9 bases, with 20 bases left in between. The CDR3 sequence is CASSQLSGRDVGEQFF. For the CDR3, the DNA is TGTGCCAGCAGCCAATTGTCAGGGCGGGATGTAGGTGAGCAGTTCTTC.

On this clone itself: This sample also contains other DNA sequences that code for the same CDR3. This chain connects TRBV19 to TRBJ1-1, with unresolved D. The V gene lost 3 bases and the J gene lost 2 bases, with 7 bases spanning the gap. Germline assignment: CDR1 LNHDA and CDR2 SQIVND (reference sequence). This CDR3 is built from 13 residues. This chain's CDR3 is CASSMRRNTEAFF. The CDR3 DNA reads TGTGCCAGTAGTATGAGGAGAAACACTGAAGCTTTCTTT.

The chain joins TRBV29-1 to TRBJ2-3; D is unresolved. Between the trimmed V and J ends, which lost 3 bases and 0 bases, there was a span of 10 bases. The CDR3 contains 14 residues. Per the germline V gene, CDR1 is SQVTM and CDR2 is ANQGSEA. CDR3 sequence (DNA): TGCAGCGTTGAGAGTAGGGCTAGCACAGATACGCAGTATTTT. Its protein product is CSVESRASTDTQYF.

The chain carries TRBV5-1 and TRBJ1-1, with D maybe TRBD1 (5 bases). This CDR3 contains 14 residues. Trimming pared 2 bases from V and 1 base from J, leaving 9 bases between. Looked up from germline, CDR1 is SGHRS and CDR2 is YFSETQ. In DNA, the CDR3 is TGCGCCAGCAGCTTCGAGGGGCGGAACACTGAAGCTTTCTTT. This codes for CASSFEGRNTEAFF.

CDR3 region: CASSLEHPNTGELFF. CDR3 bases: TGCGCCAGCAGCTTGGAACACCCGAACACCGGGGAGCTGTTTTTT. The chain combines TRBV5-1 with TRBJ2-2; D gene unclear. The CDR3 is 15 residues long. V dropped 0 bases and J dropped 0 bases, with 6 bases sitting between them. Germline V gene lookup returns CDR1 SGHRS and CDR2 YFSETQ. The whole variable domain, filled in from reference TRBV5-1 and TRBJ2-2, reads KAGVTQTPRYLIKTRGQQVTLSCSPISGHRSVSWYQQTPGQGLQFLFEYFSETQRNKGNFPGRFSGRQFSNSRSEMNVSTLELGDSALYLCASSLEHPNTGELFFGEGSRLTVL.

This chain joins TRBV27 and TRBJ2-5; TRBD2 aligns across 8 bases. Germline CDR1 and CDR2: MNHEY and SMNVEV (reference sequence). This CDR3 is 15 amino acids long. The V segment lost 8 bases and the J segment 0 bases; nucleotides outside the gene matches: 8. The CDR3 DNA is TGTGCCAGCCGCCAGCGGGAGCGGTACCAAGAGACCCAGTACTTC. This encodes CASRQRERYQETQYF.